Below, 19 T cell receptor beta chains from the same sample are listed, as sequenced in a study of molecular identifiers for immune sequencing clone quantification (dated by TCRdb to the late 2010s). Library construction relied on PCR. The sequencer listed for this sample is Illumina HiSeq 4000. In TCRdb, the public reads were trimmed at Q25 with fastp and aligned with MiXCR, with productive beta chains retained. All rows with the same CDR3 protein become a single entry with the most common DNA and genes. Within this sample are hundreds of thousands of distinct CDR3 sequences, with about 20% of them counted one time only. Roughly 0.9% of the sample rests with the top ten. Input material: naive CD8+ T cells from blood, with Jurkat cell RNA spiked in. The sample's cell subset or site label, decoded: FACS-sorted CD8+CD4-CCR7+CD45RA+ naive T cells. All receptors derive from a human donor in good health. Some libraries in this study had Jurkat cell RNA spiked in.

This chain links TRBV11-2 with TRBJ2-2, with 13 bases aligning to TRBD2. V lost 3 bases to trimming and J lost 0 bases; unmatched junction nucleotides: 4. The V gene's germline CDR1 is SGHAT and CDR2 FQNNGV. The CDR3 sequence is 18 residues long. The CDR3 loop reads CASSFRLAGGPNTGELFF. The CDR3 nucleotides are TGTGCCAGCAGCTTCCGACTAGCGGGGGGTCCGAACACCGGGGAGCTGTTTTTT.

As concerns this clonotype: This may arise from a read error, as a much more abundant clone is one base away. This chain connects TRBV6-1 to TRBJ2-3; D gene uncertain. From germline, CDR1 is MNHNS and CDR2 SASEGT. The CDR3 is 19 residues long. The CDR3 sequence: CARSDSTENAVIRTDTQYF. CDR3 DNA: TGTGCCAGAAGTGATAGTACAGAGAACGCAGTCATCCGCACAGATACGCAGTATTTT.

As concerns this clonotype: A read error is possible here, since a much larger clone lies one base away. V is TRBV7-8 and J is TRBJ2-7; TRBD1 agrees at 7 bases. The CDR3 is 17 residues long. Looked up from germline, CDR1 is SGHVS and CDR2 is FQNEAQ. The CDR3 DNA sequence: TGTGCCAGCGGCTTAGAGACCACAGGGGTAGGTTCCTACGAGCAGTACTTC. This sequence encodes CASGLETTGVGSYEQYF.

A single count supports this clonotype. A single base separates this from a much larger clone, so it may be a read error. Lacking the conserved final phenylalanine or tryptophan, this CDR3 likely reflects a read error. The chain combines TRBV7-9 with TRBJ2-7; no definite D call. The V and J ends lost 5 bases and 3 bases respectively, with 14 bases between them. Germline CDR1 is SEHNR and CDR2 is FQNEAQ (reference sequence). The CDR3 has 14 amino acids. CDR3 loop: CASSLTGAVYEQYS. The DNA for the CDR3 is TGTGCCAGCAGCCTGACCGGTGCGGTCTACGAGCAGTACTCC.

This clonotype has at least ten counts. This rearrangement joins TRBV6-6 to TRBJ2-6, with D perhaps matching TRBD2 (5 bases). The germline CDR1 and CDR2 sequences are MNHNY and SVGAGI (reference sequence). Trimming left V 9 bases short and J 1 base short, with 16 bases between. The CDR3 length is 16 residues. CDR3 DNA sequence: TGTGCCAGTACCCCGACGGGAATATCTGGGGCCAACGTCCTGACTTTC. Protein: CASTPTGISGANVLTF.

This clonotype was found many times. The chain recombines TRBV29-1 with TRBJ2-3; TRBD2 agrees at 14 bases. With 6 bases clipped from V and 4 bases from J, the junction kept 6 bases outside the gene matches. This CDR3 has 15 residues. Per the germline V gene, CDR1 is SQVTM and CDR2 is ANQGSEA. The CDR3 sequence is CSVTSGRARADTQYF. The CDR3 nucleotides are TGCAGCGTGACTAGCGGGAGGGCCCGTGCAGATACGCAGTATTTT.

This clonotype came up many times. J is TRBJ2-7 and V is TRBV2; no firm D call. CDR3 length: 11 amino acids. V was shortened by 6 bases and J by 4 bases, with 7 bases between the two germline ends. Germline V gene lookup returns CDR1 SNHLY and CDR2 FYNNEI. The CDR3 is CASRNEYEQYF. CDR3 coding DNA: TGTGCCAGCAGGAACGAGTACGAGCAGTACTTC.

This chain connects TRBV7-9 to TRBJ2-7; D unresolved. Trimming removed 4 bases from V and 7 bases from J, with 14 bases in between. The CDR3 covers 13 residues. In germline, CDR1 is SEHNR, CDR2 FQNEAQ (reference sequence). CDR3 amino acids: CASSSDLFREQYF. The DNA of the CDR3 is TGTGCCAGCAGCTCGGACCTGTTTCGGGAGCAGTACTTC.

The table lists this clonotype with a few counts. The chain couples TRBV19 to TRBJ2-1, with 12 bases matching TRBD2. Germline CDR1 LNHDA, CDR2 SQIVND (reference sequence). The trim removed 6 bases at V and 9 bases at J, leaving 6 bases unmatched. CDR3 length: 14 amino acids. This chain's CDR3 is CASRSTSGSTEQFF. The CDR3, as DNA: TGTGCCAGTAGGTCGACTAGCGGGAGCACTGAGCAGTTCTTC.

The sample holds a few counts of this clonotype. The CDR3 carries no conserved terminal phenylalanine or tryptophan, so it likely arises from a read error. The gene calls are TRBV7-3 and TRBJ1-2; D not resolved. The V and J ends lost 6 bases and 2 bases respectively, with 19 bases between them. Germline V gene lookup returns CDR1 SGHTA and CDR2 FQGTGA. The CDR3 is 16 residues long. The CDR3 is CASSIGPRPENYGYTL. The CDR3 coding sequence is TGTGCCAGCAGTATAGGTCCTCGCCCGGAGAACTATGGCTACACCCTC.

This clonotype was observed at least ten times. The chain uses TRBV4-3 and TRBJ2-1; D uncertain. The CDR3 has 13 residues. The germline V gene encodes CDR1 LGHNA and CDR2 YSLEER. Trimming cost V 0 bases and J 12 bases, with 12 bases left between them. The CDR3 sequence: CASSQDLGQRQFF. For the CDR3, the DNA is TGCGCCAGCAGCCAAGATCTTGGGCAGCGGCAGTTCTTC.

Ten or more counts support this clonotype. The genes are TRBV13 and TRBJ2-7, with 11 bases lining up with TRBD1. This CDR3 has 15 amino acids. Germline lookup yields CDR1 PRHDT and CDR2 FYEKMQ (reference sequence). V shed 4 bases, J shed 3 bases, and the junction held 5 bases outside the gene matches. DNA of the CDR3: TGTGCCAGCAGCTCCACCGGGACAGGGGGCTACGAGCAGTACTTC. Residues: CASSSTGTGGYEQYF.

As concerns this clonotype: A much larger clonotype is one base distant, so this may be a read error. Here the CDR3 reads CSVEKGDTYEQYF. In DNA, the CDR3 is TGCAGCGTTGAGAAGGGCGACACCTACGAGCAGTACTTC. V gene TRBV29-1 combines with J gene TRBJ2-7; D uncertain. The V end lost 3 bases, the J end lost 2 bases, and 11 bases lay between the germline ends. This CDR3 region has 13 residues. Germline CDR1 SQVTM, CDR2 ANQGSEA.

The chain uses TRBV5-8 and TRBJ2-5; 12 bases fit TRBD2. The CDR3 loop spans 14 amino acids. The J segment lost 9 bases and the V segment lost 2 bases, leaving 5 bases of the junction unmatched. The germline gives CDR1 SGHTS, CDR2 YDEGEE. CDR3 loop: CASSFLAGGPPQYF. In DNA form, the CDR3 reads TGTGCCAGCAGCTTTCTAGCGGGAGGGCCCCCCCAGTACTTC.

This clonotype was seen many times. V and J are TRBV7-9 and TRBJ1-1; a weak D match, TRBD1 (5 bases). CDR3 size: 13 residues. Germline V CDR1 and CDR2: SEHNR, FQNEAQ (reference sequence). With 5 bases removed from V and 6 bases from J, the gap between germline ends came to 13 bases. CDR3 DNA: TGTGCCAGCAGCGAGGTCACGGGGGCTGAAGCTTTCTTT. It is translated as CASSEVTGAEAFF.

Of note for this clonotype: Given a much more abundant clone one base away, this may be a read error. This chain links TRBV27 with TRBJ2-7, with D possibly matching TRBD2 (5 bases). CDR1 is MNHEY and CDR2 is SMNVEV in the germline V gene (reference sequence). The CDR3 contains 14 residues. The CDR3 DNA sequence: TGTGCCAGCAGTTTGTGGACTGACTCCTGCGAGCAGTACTTC. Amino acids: CASSLWTDSCEQYF.

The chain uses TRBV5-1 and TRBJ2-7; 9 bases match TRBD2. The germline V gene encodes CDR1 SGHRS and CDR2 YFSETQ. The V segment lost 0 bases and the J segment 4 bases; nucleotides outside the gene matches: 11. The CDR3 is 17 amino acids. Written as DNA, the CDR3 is TGCGCCAGCAGCTTGGCGTTTACGGCTAGCGGGACTTACGAGCAGTACTTC. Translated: CASSLAFTASGTYEQYF.

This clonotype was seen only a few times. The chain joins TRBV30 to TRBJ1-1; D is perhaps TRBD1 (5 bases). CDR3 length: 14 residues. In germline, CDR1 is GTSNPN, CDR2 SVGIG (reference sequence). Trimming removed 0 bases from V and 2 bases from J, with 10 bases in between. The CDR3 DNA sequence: TGTGCCTGGAGTGTAACAGGAATAAACACTGAAGCTTTCTTT. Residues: CAWSVTGINTEAFF.

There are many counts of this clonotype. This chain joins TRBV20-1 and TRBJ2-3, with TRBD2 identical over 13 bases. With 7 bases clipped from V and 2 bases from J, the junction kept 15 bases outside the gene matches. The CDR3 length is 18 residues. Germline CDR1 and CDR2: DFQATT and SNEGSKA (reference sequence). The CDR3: CSVLPPGLAGIFTDTQYF. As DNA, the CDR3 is TGCAGTGTGCTCCCCCCGGGACTAGCGGGAATATTCACAGATACGCAGTATTTT.